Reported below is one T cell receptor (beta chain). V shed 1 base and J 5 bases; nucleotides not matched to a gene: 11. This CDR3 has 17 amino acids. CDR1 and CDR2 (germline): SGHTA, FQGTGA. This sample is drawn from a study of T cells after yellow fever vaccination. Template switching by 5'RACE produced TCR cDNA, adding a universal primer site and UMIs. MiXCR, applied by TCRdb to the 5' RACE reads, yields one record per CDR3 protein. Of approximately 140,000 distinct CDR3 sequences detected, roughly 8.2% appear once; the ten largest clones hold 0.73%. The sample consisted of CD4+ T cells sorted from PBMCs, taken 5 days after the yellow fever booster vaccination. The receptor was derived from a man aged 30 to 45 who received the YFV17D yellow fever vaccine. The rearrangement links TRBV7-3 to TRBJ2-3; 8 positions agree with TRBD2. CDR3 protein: CASSLSGGTRGEDTQYF. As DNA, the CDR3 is TGTGCCAGCAGCTTAAGTGGAGGGACTAGGGGGGAAGATACGCAGTATTTT.